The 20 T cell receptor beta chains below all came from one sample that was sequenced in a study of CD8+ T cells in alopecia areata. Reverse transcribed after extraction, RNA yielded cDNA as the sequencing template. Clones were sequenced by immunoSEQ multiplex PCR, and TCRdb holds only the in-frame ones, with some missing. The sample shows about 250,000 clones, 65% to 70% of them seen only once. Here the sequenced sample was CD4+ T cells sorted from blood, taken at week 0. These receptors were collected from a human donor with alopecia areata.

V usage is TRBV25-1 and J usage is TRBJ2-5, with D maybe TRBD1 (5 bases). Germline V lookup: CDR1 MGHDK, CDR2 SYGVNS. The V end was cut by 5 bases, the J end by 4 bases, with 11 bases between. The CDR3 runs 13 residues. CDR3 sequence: CASSQGSLETQYF. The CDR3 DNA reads TGTGCCAGCAGTCAGGGTTCTTTAGAGACCCAGTACTTC.

The CDR3 sequence: CASSFGKETQYF. CDR3 nucleotide sequence: TGTGCCAGCAGCTTTGGGAAAGAGACCCAGTACTTC. The chain couples TRBV5-6 to TRBJ2-5; D gene uncertain. V lost 2 bases, J lost 3 bases, and 5 bases lay in between. The CDR3 spans 12 residues. Germline V CDR1 and CDR2: SGHDT, YYEEEE.

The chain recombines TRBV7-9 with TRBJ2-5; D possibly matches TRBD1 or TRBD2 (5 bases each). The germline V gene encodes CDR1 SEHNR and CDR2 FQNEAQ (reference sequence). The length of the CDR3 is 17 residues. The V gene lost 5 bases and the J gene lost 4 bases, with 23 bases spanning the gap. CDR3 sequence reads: CASSDPPGRPRGETQYF. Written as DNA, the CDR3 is TGTGCCAGCAGCGACCCCCCGGGACGTCCACGGGGAGAGACCCAGTACTTC. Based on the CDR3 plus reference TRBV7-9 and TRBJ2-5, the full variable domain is DTGVSQNPRHKITKRGQNVTFRCDPISEHNRLYWYRQTLGQGPEFLTYFQNEAQLEKSRLLSDRFSAERPKGSFSTLEIQRTEQGDSAMYLCASSDPPGRPRGETQYFGPGTRLLVL.

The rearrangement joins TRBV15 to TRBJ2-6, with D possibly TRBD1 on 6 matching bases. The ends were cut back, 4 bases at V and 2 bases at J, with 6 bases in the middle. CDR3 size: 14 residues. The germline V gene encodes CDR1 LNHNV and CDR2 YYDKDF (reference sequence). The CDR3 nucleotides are TGTGCCACCAGCAACAGGGCTGGGGCCAACGTCCTGACTTTC. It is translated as CATSNRAGANVLTF.

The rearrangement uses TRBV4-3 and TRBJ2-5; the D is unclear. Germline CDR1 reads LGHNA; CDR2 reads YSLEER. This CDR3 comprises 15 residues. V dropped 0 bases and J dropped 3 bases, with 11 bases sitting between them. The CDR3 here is CASSQEGWLKETQYF. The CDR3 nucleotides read TGCGCCAGCAGCCAAGAGGGTTGGCTAAAAGAGACCCAGTACTTC.

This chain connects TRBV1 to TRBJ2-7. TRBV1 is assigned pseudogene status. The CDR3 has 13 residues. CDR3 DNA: TGCACCAGCAGGGGGAACAGAGCCTACGAGCAGTACTTC. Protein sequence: CTSRGNRAYEQYF.

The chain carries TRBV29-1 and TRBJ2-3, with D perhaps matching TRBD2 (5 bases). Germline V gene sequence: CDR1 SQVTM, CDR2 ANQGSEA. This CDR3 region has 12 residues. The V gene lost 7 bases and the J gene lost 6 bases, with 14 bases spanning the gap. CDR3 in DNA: TGCAGCGGGGAGCGTGGTGGGGATACGCAGTATTTT. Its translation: CSGERGGDTQYF.

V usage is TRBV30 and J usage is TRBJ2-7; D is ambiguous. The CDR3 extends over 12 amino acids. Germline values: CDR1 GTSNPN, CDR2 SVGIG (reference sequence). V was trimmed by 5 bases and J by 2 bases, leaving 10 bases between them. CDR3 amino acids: CAWGPEPYEQYF. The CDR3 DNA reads TGTGCCTGGGGACCCGAACCCTACGAGCAGTACTTC.

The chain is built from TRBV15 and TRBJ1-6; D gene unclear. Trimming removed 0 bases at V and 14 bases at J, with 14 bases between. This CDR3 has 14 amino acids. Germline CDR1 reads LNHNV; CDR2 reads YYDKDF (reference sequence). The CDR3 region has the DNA TGTGCCACCAGCAGAGATAGAAGGGCCTCCGCCCTCCACTTT. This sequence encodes CATSRDRRASALHF.

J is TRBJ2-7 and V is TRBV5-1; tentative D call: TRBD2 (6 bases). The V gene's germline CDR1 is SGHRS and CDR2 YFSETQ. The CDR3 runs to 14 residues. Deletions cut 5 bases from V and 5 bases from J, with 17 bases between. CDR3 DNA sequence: TGCGCCAGCAGACCGCAGGCGGGGAAGCACGAGCAGTACTTC. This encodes CASRPQAGKHEQYF.

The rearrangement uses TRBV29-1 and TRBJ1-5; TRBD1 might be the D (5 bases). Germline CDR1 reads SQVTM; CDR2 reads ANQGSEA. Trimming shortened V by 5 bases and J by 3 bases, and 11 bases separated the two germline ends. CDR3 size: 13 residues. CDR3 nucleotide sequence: TGCAGCGTTTGTAACAGGCCCAATCAGCCCCAGCATTTT. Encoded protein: CSVCNRPNQPQHF. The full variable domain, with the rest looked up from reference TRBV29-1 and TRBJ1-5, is SAVISQKPSRDICQRGTSLTIQCQVDSQVTMMFWYRQQPGQSLTLIATANQGSEATYESGFVIDKFPISRPNLTFSTLTVSNMSPEDSSIYLCSVCNRPNQPQHFGDGTRLSIL.

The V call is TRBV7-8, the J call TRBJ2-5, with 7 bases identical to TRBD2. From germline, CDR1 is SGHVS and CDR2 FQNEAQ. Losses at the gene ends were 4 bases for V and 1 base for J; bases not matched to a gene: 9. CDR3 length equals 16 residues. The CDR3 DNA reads TGTGCCAGCAGCTCCCCGAGTAGCGGGTTCCAAGAGACCCAGTACTTC. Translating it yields CASSSPSSGFQETQYF. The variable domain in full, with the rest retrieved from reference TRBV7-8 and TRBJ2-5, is GAGVSQSPRYKVAKRGQDVALRCDPISGHVSLFWYQQALGQGPEFLTYFQNEAQLDKSGLPSDRFFAERPEGSVSTLKIQRTQQEDSAVYLCASSSPSSGFQETQYFGPGTRLLVL.

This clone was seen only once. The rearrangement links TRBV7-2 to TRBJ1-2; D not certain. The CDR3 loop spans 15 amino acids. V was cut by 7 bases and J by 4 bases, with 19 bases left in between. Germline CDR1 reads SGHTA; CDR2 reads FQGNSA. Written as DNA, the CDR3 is TGTGCCAGCACCCTAAAATTCTCCAGTTTCTATGGCTACACCTTC. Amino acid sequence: CASTLKFSSFYGYTF.

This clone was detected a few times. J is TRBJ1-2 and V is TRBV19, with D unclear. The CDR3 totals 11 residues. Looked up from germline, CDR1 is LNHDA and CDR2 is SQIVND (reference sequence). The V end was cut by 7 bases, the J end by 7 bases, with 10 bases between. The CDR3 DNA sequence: TGTGCCAGTACCTCGGATCCTGGCTACACCTTC. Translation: CASTSDPGYTF.

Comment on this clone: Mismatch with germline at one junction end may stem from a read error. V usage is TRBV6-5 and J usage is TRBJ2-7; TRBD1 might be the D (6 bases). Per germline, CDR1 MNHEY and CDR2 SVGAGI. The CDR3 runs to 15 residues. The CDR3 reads CVSSYTGHHSYEQYF. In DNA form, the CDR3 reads TGTGTCAGCAGTTACACGGGACATCACTCCTACGAGCAGTACTTC.

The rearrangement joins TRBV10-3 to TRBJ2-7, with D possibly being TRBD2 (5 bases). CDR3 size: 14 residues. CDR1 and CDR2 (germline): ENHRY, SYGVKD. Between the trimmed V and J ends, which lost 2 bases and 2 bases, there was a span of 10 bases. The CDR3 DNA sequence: TGTGCCATCAGTGAGAGCGGCCAGACCTACGAGCAGTACTTC. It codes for CAISESGQTYEQYF.

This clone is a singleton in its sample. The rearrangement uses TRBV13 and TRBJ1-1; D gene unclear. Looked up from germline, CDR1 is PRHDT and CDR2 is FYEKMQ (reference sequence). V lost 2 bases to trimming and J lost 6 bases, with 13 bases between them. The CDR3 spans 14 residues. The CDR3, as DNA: TGTGCCAGCAGCTTAAATCAGGCGGTAGCTGAAGCTTTCTTT. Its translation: CASSLNQAVAEAFF.

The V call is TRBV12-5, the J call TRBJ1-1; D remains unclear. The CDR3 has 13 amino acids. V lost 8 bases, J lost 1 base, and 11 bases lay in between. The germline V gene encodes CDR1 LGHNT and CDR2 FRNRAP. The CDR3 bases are TGTGCTAGTCTACTGGAGACGAACACTGAAGCTTTCTTT. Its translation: CASLLETNTEAFF. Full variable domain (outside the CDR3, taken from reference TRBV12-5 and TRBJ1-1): DARVTQTPRHKVTEMGQEVTMRCQPILGHNTVFWYRQTMMQGLELLAYFRNRAPLDDSGMPKDRFSAEMPDATLATLKIQPSEPRDSAVYFCASLLETNTEAFFGQGTRLTVV.

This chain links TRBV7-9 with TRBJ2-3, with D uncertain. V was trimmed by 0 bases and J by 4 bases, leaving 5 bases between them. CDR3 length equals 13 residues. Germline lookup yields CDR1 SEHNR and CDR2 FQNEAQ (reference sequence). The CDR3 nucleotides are TGTGCCAGCAGCTTAGCAGGGCCAGATACGCAGTATTTT. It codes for CASSLAGPDTQYF. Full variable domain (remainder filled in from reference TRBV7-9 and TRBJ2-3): DTGVSQNPRHKITKRGQNVTFRCDPISEHNRLYWYRQTLGQGPEFLTYFQNEAQLEKSRLLSDRFSAERPKGSFSTLEIQRTEQGDSAMYLCASSLAGPDTQYFGPGTRLTVL.

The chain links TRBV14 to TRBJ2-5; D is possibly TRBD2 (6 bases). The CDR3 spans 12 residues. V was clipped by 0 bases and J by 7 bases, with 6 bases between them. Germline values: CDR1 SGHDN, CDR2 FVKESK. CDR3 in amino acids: CASSQDSGTQYF. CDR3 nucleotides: TGTGCCAGCAGCCAAGATAGCGGGACCCAGTACTTC.